The 9 T cell receptor beta chains reported below all come from one sample, sequenced in a study of T cell responses to AZD1222 COVID-19 vaccine. TCRdb's copy holds only in-frame clones and misses some; the assay was immunoSEQ multiplex PCR. The repertoire holds 70,000 to 85,000 clones, with about nine tenths as singletons. The sequencing here drew on peripheral blood, taken on day 0 of AZD1222 vaccination. These receptor sequences come from an adult in good health.

V is TRBV18 and J is TRBJ2-5, with TRBD1 as a possible D gene (5 bases). The CDR3 sequence is 15 residues long. Trimming stripped 6 bases from V and 5 bases from J, with 19 bases between. Per germline, CDR1 KGHSH and CDR2 LQKENI. CDR3 DNA sequence: TGTGCCAGCTCGCCCACGACCCAGGGCAGGGAGACCCAGTACTTC. Translated, it gives CASSPTTQGRETQYF.

V is TRBV7-2 and J is TRBJ2-7; 15 bases are shared with TRBD2. This CDR3 has 16 residues. Germline assignment: CDR1 SGHTA and CDR2 FQGNSA. J gave up 4 bases and V 5 bases, and 6 bases lay outside the gene matches. CDR3 in DNA: TGTGCCAGCAGCATAGAGGGACTAGCGGGAGGTTACGAGCAGTACTTC. Protein: CASSIEGLAGGYEQYF.

This rearrangement joins TRBV5-4 to TRBJ1-4, with TRBD1 as a possible D gene (5 bases). There are 15 residues in the CDR3. The germline CDR1 and CDR2 sequences are SGHNT and YYREEE (reference sequence). V was trimmed by 2 bases and J by 8 bases, leaving 16 bases between them. As DNA, the CDR3 is TGTGCCAGCAGCTTACGTATCGGGACGGGGGAAAAACTGTTTTTT. Translation gives CASSLRIGTGEKLFF.

J is TRBJ1-3 and V is TRBV9; D perhaps matches TRBD1 (5 bases). Germline-derived CDR1 and CDR2 are SGDLS and YYNGEE. The V end lost 7 bases, the J end lost 4 bases, and 15 bases lay between the germline ends. CDR3 size: 14 residues. In DNA form, the CDR3 reads TGTGCCAGCGGGAGGGACCTGGGAGGAAACACCATATATTTT. Protein sequence: CASGRDLGGNTIYF.

In its sample, this clone was seen once. The genes are TRBV10-1 and TRBJ2-7, with 8 nucleotides matching TRBD1. The CDR3 covers 16 residues. With 6 bases clipped from V and 1 base from J, the junction kept 11 bases outside the gene matches. The germline CDR1 and CDR2 sequences are WNHNN and SYGVQD (reference sequence). CDR3 DNA sequence: TGCGCCAGCAGCCCCGACAGGGACAGGAGGTCCTACGAGCAGTACTTC. Residues: CASSPDRDRRSYEQYF.

V and J are TRBV29-1 and TRBJ1-2; perhaps TRBD1 as D (5 bases). The V gene lost 3 bases and the J gene lost 4 bases, with 12 bases spanning the gap. Germline V CDR1 and CDR2: SQVTM, ANQGSEA. This CDR3 spans 13 amino acids. Here the CDR3 reads CSVEWRQGYGYTF. The CDR3 DNA follows: TGCAGCGTTGAGTGGAGGCAGGGCTATGGCTACACCTTC.

The V and J genes are TRBV10-3 and TRBJ1-2; 8 bases fit TRBD1. Trimming removed 6 bases from V and 5 bases from J; junction bases left unmatched: 8. CDR3 length: 14 residues. CDR1 is ENHRY and CDR2 is SYGVKD in the germline V gene. The CDR3 spells CAIRGDRHDYGYTF. The CDR3 DNA reads as TGTGCCATCAGAGGGGACAGGCACGATTATGGCTACACCTTC.

V gene TRBV5-4 combines with J gene TRBJ1-1; D remains unclear. With 0 bases removed from V and 0 bases from J, the gap between germline ends came to 9 bases. This CDR3 contains 15 residues. Germline CDR1 is SGHNT and CDR2 is YYREEE (reference sequence). The CDR3 DNA reads as TGTGCCAGCAGCTTGGGAATACAGATGAACACTGAAGCTTTCTTT. Its protein product is CASSLGIQMNTEAFF. Variable domain in full (rest from reference TRBV5-4 and TRBJ1-1): ETGVTQSPTHLIKTRGQQVTLRCSSQSGHNTVSWYQQALGQGPQFIFQYYREEENGRGNFPPRFSGLQFPNYSSELNVNALELDDSALYLCASSLGIQMNTEAFFGQGTRLTVV.

The rearrangement uses TRBV27 and TRBJ1-5, with unresolved D. The CDR3 is 15 amino acids. Deletions cut 6 bases from V and 2 bases from J, with 14 bases between. The germline V gene has CDR1 MNHEY and CDR2 SMNVEV (reference sequence). CDR3 coding DNA: TGTGCCAGCAGGCCTAGTCTGCGGGGCAATCAGCCCCAGCATTTT. It specifies CASRPSLRGNQPQHF.